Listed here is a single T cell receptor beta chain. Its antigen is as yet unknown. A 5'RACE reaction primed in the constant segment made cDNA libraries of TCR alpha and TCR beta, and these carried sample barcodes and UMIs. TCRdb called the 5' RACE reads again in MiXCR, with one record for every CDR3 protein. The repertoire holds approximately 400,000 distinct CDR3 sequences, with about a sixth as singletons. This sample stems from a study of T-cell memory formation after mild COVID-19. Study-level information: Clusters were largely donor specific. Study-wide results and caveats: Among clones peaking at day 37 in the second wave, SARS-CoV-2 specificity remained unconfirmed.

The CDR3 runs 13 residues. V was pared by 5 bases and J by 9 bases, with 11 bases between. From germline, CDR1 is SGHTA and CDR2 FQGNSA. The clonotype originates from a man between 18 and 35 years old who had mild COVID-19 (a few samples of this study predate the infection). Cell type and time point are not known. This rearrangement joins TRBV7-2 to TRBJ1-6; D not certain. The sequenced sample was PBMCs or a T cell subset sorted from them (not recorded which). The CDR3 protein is CASSPLTGSPLHF. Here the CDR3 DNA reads TGTGCCAGCAGCCCCCTAACGGGTTCACCCCTCCACTTT.